One sample yielded the 31 T cell receptor beta chains listed below, sequenced in a study of T-cell memory formation after mild COVID-19. In TCRdb, the 5' RACE reads were re-called with MiXCR into one record per CDR3 protein. The sample holds about 50,000 distinct CDR3 sequences, approximately 8% seen once. Sequenced: PBMCs or a T cell subset sorted from them (not recorded which). Receptors were obtained from a man younger than 35 who had mild COVID-19 (a few samples of this study predate the infection). Cell type and time point are not known.

This clonotype has ten or more counts. J is TRBJ1-5 and V is TRBV3-1, with unresolved D. Looked up from germline, CDR1 is LGHDT and CDR2 is YNNKEL (reference sequence). The V end lost 1 base, the J end lost 6 bases, and 4 bases lay between the germline ends. This CDR3 has 12 amino acids. CDR3 in amino acids: CASSQGRQPQHF. The CDR3 region has the DNA TGTGCCAGCAGCCAAGGTCGTCAGCCCCAGCATTTT.

This clonotype was detected ten times or more. The chain is built from TRBV9 and TRBJ2-5, with D possibly being TRBD1 (5 bases). The CDR3 loop spans 15 amino acids. Trimming shortened V by 2 bases and J by 5 bases, and 16 bases separated the two germline ends. The germline gives CDR1 SGDLS, CDR2 YYNGEE. DNA for the CDR3: TGTGCCAGCAGCGTTTCACGCAGGGTTACGGAGACCCAGTACTTC. It translates to CASSVSRRVTETQYF.

This clonotype is classed as medium-sized. The V and J genes are TRBV7-2 and TRBJ2-3; 10 nucleotides agree with TRBD2. With V trimmed by 2 bases and J by 6 bases, 2 bases remained unmatched. CDR3 length equals 14 residues. Germline V gene data show CDR1 as SGHTA and CDR2 as FQGNSA. CDR3 region: CASSLNSGGDTQYF. The CDR3 nucleotides are TGTGCCAGCAGCTTAAATAGCGGGGGGGATACGCAGTATTTT.

This clonotype was seen only a few times. CDR3 residues: CASSPHLAKNIQYF. Here the CDR3 DNA reads TGTGCCAGCAGCCCACACTTAGCCAAAAACATTCAGTACTTC. The chain carries TRBV7-2 and TRBJ2-4; D remains unclear. The V gene's germline CDR1 is SGHTA and CDR2 FQGNSA. The CDR3 is made up of 14 amino acids. Trimming stripped 5 bases from V and 0 bases from J, with 8 bases between.

The chain uses TRBV12-3 or TRBV12-4 and TRBJ1-1; 9 bases fit TRBD1. With 0 bases clipped from V and 7 bases from J, the junction kept 6 bases outside the gene matches. The CDR3 has 15 amino acids. This CDR3 is CASSLADRGGGEAFF. CDR3 DNA sequence: TGTGCCAGCAGTTTAGCGGACAGGGGAGGGGGTGAAGCTTTCTTT.

The chain links TRBV15 to TRBJ2-3; D may be TRBD1 (6 bases). CDR3 length: 17 residues. V lost 1 base, J lost 4 bases, and 18 bases lay in between. CDR1 is LNHNV and CDR2 is YYDKDF in the germline V gene (reference sequence). CDR3 sequence: CATSRGGGPGTPDTQYF. In DNA form, the CDR3 reads TGTGCCACCAGCAGAGGAGGGGGACCTGGGACGCCAGATACGCAGTATTTT.

This clonotype was counted between two and nine times. This chain uses TRBV7-8 with TRBJ1-4; D gene ambiguous. The germline gives CDR1 SGHVS, CDR2 FQNEAQ. This CDR3 has 12 amino acids. Trimming stripped 5 bases from V and 11 bases from J, with 12 bases between. The CDR3 spells CASSTRDGKLFF. DNA for the CDR3: TGTGCCAGCAGCACCCGAGATGGGAAACTGTTTTTT.

This clonotype was seen a handful of times. The genes are TRBV11-2 and TRBJ1-5, with TRBD1 matching 9 bases. The CDR3 covers 14 residues. Per the germline V gene, CDR1 is SGHAT and CDR2 is FQNNGV. Trimming cost V 3 bases and J 6 bases; bases outside gene matches: 3. CDR3 amino acids: CASSLDRGAQPQHF. The CDR3 DNA sequence: TGTGCCAGCAGCTTGGACAGGGGAGCTCAGCCCCAGCATTTT.

J is TRBJ1-1 and V is TRBV12-3 or TRBV12-4; TRBD1 is a possible D gene (6 bases). Trimming removed 2 bases at V and 5 bases at J, with 12 bases between. The length of the CDR3 is 14 residues. This CDR3 reads CASSLNRDLTEAFF. The CDR3 DNA reads as TGTGCCAGCAGTTTAAACAGGGATCTTACTGAAGCTTTCTTT.

The CDR3 spells CASLPGTSTDTQYF. The CDR3 coding sequence is TGTGCCAGCCTTCCGGGGACTAGCACAGATACGCAGTATTTT. The rearrangement links TRBV2 to TRBJ2-3, with D possibly TRBD2 on 6 matching bases. Trimming pared 8 bases from V and 0 bases from J, leaving 12 bases between. The CDR3 contains 14 residues. Per the germline V gene, CDR1 is SNHLY and CDR2 is FYNNEI.

This clonotype was seen a few times. The DNA of the CDR3 is TGTGCCAGCAGCGGTCCGGCTTATTACAATGAGCAGTTCTTC. This translates into CASSGPAYYNEQFF. The rearrangement links TRBV5-6 to TRBJ2-1, with no clear D. CDR1 is SGHDT, CDR2 YYEEEE, per germline. The CDR3 has 14 amino acids. V lost 4 bases to trimming and J lost 4 bases, with 12 bases between them.

This clonotype was observed a few times. CDR3 residues: CATSPGPLDGYTF. The DNA for the CDR3 is TGTGCCACCAGCCCAGGCCCCCTCGATGGCTACACCTTC. The rearrangement links TRBV24-1 to TRBJ1-2, with unresolved D. Germline values: CDR1 KGHDR, CDR2 SFDVKD. Trimming took 7 bases from V and 6 from J, leaving 14 bases between them. This CDR3 spans 13 amino acids.

V is TRBV15 and J is TRBJ2-1; 9 bases align to TRBD2. The junction had 6 bases not matched to a gene; V was cut back by 3 bases and J by 3 bases. This CDR3 region has 16 residues. Germline loops: CDR1 LNHNV, CDR2 YYDKDF (reference sequence). This CDR3 is CATSRSAGGIYNEQFF. In DNA, the CDR3 is TGTGCCACCAGCAGGTCAGCGGGGGGAATCTACAATGAGCAGTTCTTC.

In this sample, this clonotype turned up a few times. The V and J genes are TRBV7-2 and TRBJ2-5; 8 bases are a match to TRBD2. J was trimmed by 5 bases and V by 3 bases; bases with no gene match: 5. The CDR3 runs 14 residues. The V gene's germline CDR1 is SGHTA and CDR2 FQGNSA. The CDR3 coding sequence is TGTGCCAGCAGCTTTGCGGGGGGTTGGGAGACCCAGTACTTC. It encodes CASSFAGGWETQYF. Drawing the rest from reference TRBV7-2 and TRBJ2-5, the complete variable domain is GAGVSQSPSNKVTEKGKDVELRCDPISGHTALYWYRQSLGQGLEFLIYFQGNSAPDKSGLPSDRFSAERTGGSVSTLTIQRTQQEDSAVYLCASSFAGGWETQYFGPGTRLLVL.

The table lists this clonotype with a few counts. V and J are TRBV7-2 and TRBJ2-7, with D perhaps TRBD1 (6 bases). The CDR3 is made up of 16 amino acids. Germline V gene data show CDR1 as SGHTA and CDR2 as FQGNSA. Trimming cost V 0 bases and J 2 bases, with 14 bases left between them. The CDR3 bases are TGTGCCAGCAGCTTAGCTAGTAACAGGGCCCCCTACGAGCAGTACTTC. It is translated as CASSLASNRAPYEQYF.

The J gene is TRBJ2-2, the V gene TRBV20-1; 9 nucleotides match TRBD1. This CDR3 region has 14 residues. Germline CDR1 DFQATT, CDR2 SNEGSKA (reference sequence). V lost 6 bases to trimming and J lost 5 bases; unmatched junction nucleotides: 7. The CDR3 is CSASTGGATGELFF. The CDR3 DNA follows: TGCAGTGCCTCTACAGGGGGCGCAACCGGGGAGCTGTTTTTT.

This clonotype was counted only a few times. The chain employs TRBV2 and TRBJ1-1; no reliable D call. CDR1 SNHLY and CDR2 FYNNEI come from the germline V gene. The CDR3 covers 14 residues. Trimming shortened V by 7 bases and J by 0 bases, and 12 bases separated the two germline ends. In nucleotides, the CDR3 is TGTGCCAGCAAGCTCTCCCCTATGAACACTGAAGCTTTCTTT. Its protein product is CASKLSPMNTEAFF.

The chain links TRBV6-6 to TRBJ1-2, with a possible D match to TRBD1 (6 bases). Trimming pared 5 bases from V and 1 base from J, leaving 17 bases between. From germline, CDR1 is MNHNY and CDR2 SVGAGI (reference sequence). The CDR3 covers 16 residues. Here the CDR3 DNA reads TGTGCCAGCAGTGACGGAGGGGAAGGGGGTAACTATGGCTACACCTTC. It translates to CASSDGGEGGNYGYTF.

This clonotype was detected only a few times. This sequence joins TRBV5-1 and TRBJ2-3; TRBD1 agrees at 12 bases. J gave up 4 bases and V 0 bases, and 3 bases lay outside the gene matches. Germline loops: CDR1 SGHRS, CDR2 YFSETQ. CDR3 length equals 16 residues. CDR3 in amino acids: CASSLGGQGAADTQYF. The CDR3, as DNA: TGCGCCAGCAGCTTGGGGGGACAGGGGGCCGCAGATACGCAGTATTTT.

This sequence joins TRBV9 and TRBJ1-1, with D perhaps TRBD1 (5 bases). Trimming took off 0 bases at V and 4 bases at J, with 13 bases between the two ends. Germline-derived CDR1 and CDR2 are SGDLS and YYNGEE. The CDR3 loop spans 15 amino acids. The CDR3 protein is CASSVGGAGSTEAFF. CDR3 nucleotide sequence: TGTGCCAGCAGCGTAGGCGGGGCGGGGAGCACTGAAGCTTTCTTT. Full variable domain (missing parts from reference TRBV9 and TRBJ1-1): DSGVTQTPKHLITATGQRVTLRCSPRSGDLSVYWYQQSLDQGLQFLIQYYNGEERAKGNILERFSAQQFPDLHSELNLSSLELGDSALYFCASSVGGAGSTEAFFGQGTRLTVV.

In its sample, this clonotype was seen a few times. This sequence joins TRBV28 and TRBJ1-2; 8 nucleotides align to TRBD1. There are 15 residues in the CDR3. CDR1 MDHEN and CDR2 SYDVKM come from the germline V gene. J lost 3 bases, V lost 3 bases, and 6 bases had no gene match. The DNA for the CDR3 is TGTGCCAGCAGTTTTGGCGGACAGGGCGACTATGGCTACACCTTC. Amino acids: CASSFGGQGDYGYTF.

This clonotype was observed at least ten times. The chain is built from TRBV7-2 and TRBJ2-3; TRBD2 matches 9 bases. Germline V gene sequence: CDR1 SGHTA, CDR2 FQGNSA. The V gene end was trimmed by 2 bases and the J gene end by 3 bases; junction bases not matched to a gene: 3. The CDR3 covers 15 residues. The CDR3 sequence: CASSLQRGETDTQYF. CDR3 bases: TGTGCCAGCAGCTTACAGCGGGGGGAAACAGATACGCAGTATTTT. The variable domain in full, with the rest retrieved from reference TRBV7-2 and TRBJ2-3, is GAGVSQSPSNKVTEKGKDVELRCDPISGHTALYWYRQSLGQGLEFLIYFQGNSAPDKSGLPSDRFSAERTGGSVSTLTIQRTQQEDSAVYLCASSLQRGETDTQYFGPGTRLTVL.

This clonotype has more than one count but fewer than ten. The rearrangement joins TRBV12-3 or TRBV12-4 to TRBJ2-7, with D perhaps being TRBD1 or TRBD2 (5 bases each). The CDR3 sequence is 13 residues long. Trimming removed 6 bases at V and 2 bases at J, with 11 bases between. Here the CDR3 reads CASSRDLPYEQYF. The CDR3 DNA reads TGTGCCAGCAGCCGGGACCTGCCCTACGAGCAGTACTTC.

This clonotype was detected only a few times. This sequence joins TRBV4-3 and TRBJ2-1; D unresolved. The CDR3 is 13 residues long. Germline CDR1 is LGHNA and CDR2 is YSLEER. V lost 0 bases to trimming and J lost 6 bases, with 6 bases between them. The CDR3 nucleotides read TGCGCCAGCAGCCAAGAACATGTCAATGAGCAGTTCTTC. Translation: CASSQEHVNEQFF.

This clonotype was observed many times. The chain employs TRBV7-2 and TRBJ2-5; D is perhaps TRBD2 (6 bases). CDR1 is SGHTA, CDR2 FQGNSA, per germline. V lost 2 bases and J 4 bases, leaving 14 bases between the germline ends. The CDR3 spans 15 residues. The CDR3 region has the DNA TGTGCCAGCAGCTTATCGGGGGTCGAGGGAGAGACCCAGTACTTC. Its translation: CASSLSGVEGETQYF.

The chain combines TRBV6-5 with TRBJ2-2; D is uncertain. V lost 11 bases, J lost 0 bases, and 10 bases lay in between. Per the germline V gene, CDR1 is MNHEY and CDR2 is SVGAGI. There are 13 residues in the CDR3. The CDR3 nucleotides read TGTGCCGCGGCGGTTACGAACACCGGGGAGCTGTTTTTT. It specifies CAAAVTNTGELFF.

Remarks on this clonotype: This may be a read error, as it is one base from a much larger clone. The chain employs TRBV7-2 and TRBJ2-3; D remains ambiguous. This CDR3 comprises 15 residues. The V and J ends lost 2 bases and 2 bases respectively, with 11 bases between them. Looked up from germline, CDR1 is SGHTA and CDR2 is FQGNSA. Here the CDR3 reads CASSLLQFTTDTQYF. The CDR3 region has the DNA TGTGCCAGCAGCTTACTGCAATTTACCACAGATACGCAGTATTTT. The full variable domain, its missing parts supplied by reference TRBV7-2 and TRBJ2-3, is GAGVSQSPSNKVTEKGKDVELRCDPISGHTALYWYRQSLGQGLEFLIYFQGNSAPDKSGLPSDRFSAERTGGSVSTLTIQRTQQEDSAVYLCASSLLQFTTDTQYFGPGTRLTVL.

The chain combines TRBV28 with TRBJ2-7; 7 bases map to TRBD2. Germline V gene data show CDR1 as MDHEN and CDR2 as SYDVKM. V shed 8 bases, J shed 3 bases, and the junction held 4 bases outside the gene matches. The CDR3 is 12 amino acids. In nucleotides, the CDR3 is TGTGCCAGCTCGGGGGGAGTCTACGAGCAGTACGTC. Translation: CASSGGVYEQYV.

This clonotype showed up many times. The J gene is TRBJ2-1, the V gene TRBV7-3, with 8 bases matching TRBD2. Trimming took 1 base from V and 0 from J; bases not matched to a gene: 2. The CDR3 spans 16 residues. CDR1 is SGHTA and CDR2 is FQGTGA in the germline V gene. In nucleotides, the CDR3 is TGTGCCAGCAGCTTAATGGCGGGGGGCTCCTACAATGAGCAGTTCTTC. It yields the protein CASSLMAGGSYNEQFF.

This clonotype was found many times. The CDR3 here is CASSRGNGETQYF. The CDR3 DNA reads TGTGCCAGCTCTCGAGGGAACGGCGAGACCCAGTACTTC. The chain has TRBV6-2 or TRBV6-3 and TRBJ2-5; D is perhaps TRBD2 (5 bases). The CDR3 totals 13 residues. Trimming left V 8 bases short and J 5 bases short, with 15 bases between. Germline V CDR1 and CDR2: MNHEY, SVGEGT.

In this sample, this clonotype turned up a few times. The V and J genes are TRBV10-2 and TRBJ1-5, with D hard to call. Germline V gene lookup returns CDR1 WSHSY and CDR2 SAAADI. Trimming shortened V by 0 bases and J by 6 bases, and 9 bases separated the two germline ends. The CDR3 totals 14 residues. The CDR3 region is CASSESDWGQPQHF. The DNA for the CDR3 is TGCGCCAGCAGTGAGTCCGATTGGGGTCAGCCCCAGCATTTT.